The TCR beta chain under discussion was sequenced for a study of beta chain features in type 1 diabetes. Per donor, one heparinised blood draw averaged approximately 110 mL. This clone was found a few times. The antigen remains undetermined. The junction had 4 bases not matched to a gene; V was cut back by 6 bases and J by 3 bases. There are 13 residues in the CDR3. In germline, CDR1 is KGHSH, CDR2 LQKENI. Study conclusions and caveats: Patients showed naive, central memory and Treg TCRB repertoires that appeared more similar than those of healthy donors. An over-representation of cells with high TCR expression could result from cDNA sequencing. Lower insertion and higher deletion counts appeared at VDJ junctions in type 1 diabetes patients.

Expressed TCRB transcripts were sequenced because the isolated RNA had all been reverse transcribed beforehand. Only in-frame clones appear in the TCRdb table, and some are missing; sequencing was by immunoSEQ multiplex PCR. The sample has about 340,000 clones, 6.5% to 10% seen once. This TCR came from a woman aged 18-29 years in good health. Sequenced input: central memory CD4+ T cells from blood. V is TRBV18 and J is TRBJ2-7, with TRBD2 matching over 8 bases. The CDR3 is CASSEREYYEQYF. DNA for the CDR3: TGTGCCAGCTCCGAGCGGGAGTACTACGAGCAGTACTTC.